A selection of T cell receptor beta chains follows, all from one sample in a study of T-cell memory formation after mild COVID-19. Via MiXCR, TCRdb re-called the 5' RACE reads, giving one row per CDR3 protein. Seen here are around 29,000 distinct CDR3 sequences, 15% to 20% observed once, and the top ten hold around 1.5%. Sequencing was done on a sample of PBMCs or a T cell subset sorted from them (not recorded which). Source of these receptors: an adult who had mild COVID-19 (a few samples of this study predate the infection). Cell type and time point are not known. Each CDR3 is given with its conserved first and last residue. A D gene is named only where the DNA matches it firmly. Clone size is given for some rows only: seen once, a few or many times, or a class if the clone is expanded.

TRBD1	-	TRBV4-1	TRBJ2-7	TGCGCCAGCAGCCAAGGGGCAGGGGGTTCCTACGAGCAGTACTTC	CASSQGAGGSYEQYF
TRBD2	-	TRBV5-1	TRBJ2-1	TGCGCCAGCAGCCGGGAGGGAGCGGGGAACAATGAGCAGTTCTTC	CASSREGAGNNEQFF
TRBD2	many	TRBV4-2	TRBJ2-3	TGTGCCAGCAGCCAAGGGAGTAGCGGGGGATACACAGATACGCAGTATTTT	CASSQGSSGGYTDTQYF
-	many	TRBV12-3/TRBV12-4	TRBJ2-5	TGTGCCAGCAGTTTCGGCATAGAAGAGACCCAGTACTTC	CASSFGIEETQYF
-	-	TRBV7-7	TRBJ2-1	TGTGCTAGCAGCTTATACAGGGAACCGGGCGCGGATGAGCAGTTCTTC	CASSLYREPGADEQFF
-	medium-sized	TRBV7-3	TRBJ2-5	TGTGCCAGCAGCTTATTTGGGGGGCGCGAAGAGACCCAGTACTTC	CASSLFGGREETQYF
-	many	TRBV15	TRBJ2-3	TGTGCCACCAGCAAACCTGGGAGCCAGAAAGATACGCAGTATTTT	CATSKPGSQKDTQYF
-	many	TRBV3-1	TRBJ2-7	TGTGCCAGCAGCCCCCATGGGGCGGTCGAGCAGTACTTC	CASSPHGAVEQYF
TRBD1	many	TRBV5-1	TRBJ2-7	TGCGCCAGCAGGGTTAGCACCGGGACAGGGGCCTACGAGCAGTACTTC	CASRVSTGTGAYEQYF
-	many	TRBV29-1	TRBJ1-1	TGCAGCGCCCTGACAGTGAACACTGAAGCTTTCTTT	CSALTVNTEAFF
-	many	TRBV5-1	TRBJ2-3	TGCGCCAGCACTAAACAGGGAACGAACACAGATACGCAGTATTTT	CASTKQGTNTDTQYF
-	-	TRBV12-3/TRBV12-4	TRBJ1-2	TGTGCCAGCAGTCTCGGGTCCGGAGGCTATGGCTACACCTTC	CASSLGSGGYGYTF
-	few	TRBV20-1	TRBJ1-2	TGCAGTGCTAGAGTCCCAGGGGATGGCTACACCTTC	CSARVPGDGYTF
TRBD2	-	TRBV7-6	TRBJ2-2	TGTGCCAGCAGCTTAGCAGGGACTAGCGGGAGCCCCGGGGAGCTGTTTTTT	CASSLAGTSGSPGELFF
-	many	TRBV7-3	TRBJ2-7	TGTGCCAGCAGCTTAGGGCCGGGGGAGACCTACGAGCAGTACTTC	CASSLGPGETYEQYF
-	many	TRBV5-1	TRBJ2-3	TGCGCCAGCAGCTTGAGTATAGTCTGGGCAGATACGCAGTATTTT	CASSLSIVWADTQYF
-	many	TRBV29-1	TRBJ1-1	TGCAGCGTTGATGGGAAAATGTTGACTGAAGCTTTCTTT	CSVDGKMLTEAFF
TRBD2	many	TRBV12-3/TRBV12-4	TRBJ2-5	TGTGCCAGCAGTTCCCAGGCGGGGGGCCAAGAGACCCAGTACTTC	CASSSQAGGQETQYF
-	few	TRBV3-1	TRBJ2-2	TGTGCCAGCAGCCTTACGGCGGGGCTCAACACCGGGGAGCTGTTTTTT	CASSLTAGLNTGELFF